A single sample is the source of the 12 T cell receptor beta chains below, sequenced in a study of CD8 T cells in Susac syndrome. A quantity of about 0.5 to 1 ug RNA underwent reverse transcription using random hexamers. TCRdb re-called the immunoSEQ multiplex PCR reads through MiXCR, storing one row per CDR3 protein. The sample lists 150,000 to 200,000 distinct CDR3 sequences; approximately 94% were seen once. Sample: CD4+ T cells from PBMCs. The receptors originated from a human donor with multiple sclerosis.

This chain uses TRBV24-1 with TRBJ2-1; no clear D. The CDR3 extends over 14 amino acids. Trimming removed 0 bases at V and 2 bases at J, with 4 bases between. Germline V gene sequence: CDR1 KGHDR, CDR2 SFDVKD. The CDR3 here is CATSDLRAYNEQFF. The DNA of the CDR3 is TGTGCCACCAGTGATTTGAGGGCCTACAATGAGCAGTTCTTC.

The rearrangement links TRBV5-1 to TRBJ2-4, with 12 positions matching TRBD1. In germline, CDR1 is SGHRS, CDR2 YFSETQ. The CDR3 length is 17 residues. The junction had 8 bases not matched to a gene; V was cut back by 1 base and J by 6 bases. DNA for the CDR3: TGCGCCAGCAGCTTGCCCGGGACAGGGGGCGTCGGAAACATTCAGTACTTC. Encoded protein: CASSLPGTGGVGNIQYF.

This clonotype was seen a single time. This rearrangement joins TRBV20-1 to TRBJ1-1; possible D gene TRBD1, 5 bases. The CDR3 spans 15 residues. Trimming shortened V by 5 bases and J by 4 bases, and 20 bases separated the two germline ends. Germline CDR1 reads DFQATT; CDR2 reads SNEGSKA (reference sequence). CDR3 nucleotides: TGCAGTGCTCCCAAGGCAGGGCAGGTTCTCACTGAAGCTTTCTTT. Residues: CSAPKAGQVLTEAFF.

This chain links TRBV10-3 with TRBJ2-5, with TRBD1 as a possible D gene (7 bases). Germline loops: CDR1 ENHRY, CDR2 SYGVKD. This CDR3 has 14 amino acids. Deletions cut 2 bases from V and 3 bases from J, with 10 bases between. CDR3 nucleotides: TGTGCCATCAGTGAGGCGGGGACAGAAGAGACCCAGTACTTC. Protein sequence: CAISEAGTEETQYF.

The rearrangement links TRBV5-1 to TRBJ1-5; 9 bases match TRBD1. The germline V gene encodes CDR1 SGHRS and CDR2 YFSETQ. V was clipped by 0 bases and J by 3 bases; unmatched bases: 1. The CDR3 totals 15 residues. The CDR3 here is CASSLGDRDNQPQHF. The CDR3 coding sequence is TGCGCCAGCAGCTTGGGGGACAGGGACAATCAGCCCCAGCATTTT.

This chain connects TRBV7-2 to TRBJ2-3, with no clear D. With 1 base removed from V and 3 bases from J, the gap between germline ends came to 8 bases. The CDR3 has 14 amino acids. Germline lookup yields CDR1 SGHTA and CDR2 FQGNSA. CDR3 sequence reads: CASSLVGRTDTQYF. In nucleotides, the CDR3 is TGTGCCAGCAGCTTAGTAGGGCGTACAGATACGCAGTATTTT.

This clonotype has just a few counts. The J gene is TRBJ2-7, the V gene TRBV18; D ambiguous. V lost 3 bases, J lost 4 bases, and 10 bases lay in between. The germline V gene encodes CDR1 KGHSH and CDR2 LQKENI. This CDR3 comprises 13 residues. The CDR3 region is CASSPISSYEQYF. In DNA, the CDR3 is TGTGCCAGCTCACCGATTTCTAGTTACGAGCAGTACTTC. Filled out from reference TRBV18 and TRBJ2-7, the complete variable domain reads NAGVMQNPRHLVRRRGQEARLRCSPMKGHSHVYWYRQLPEEGLKFMVYLQKENIIDESGMPKERFSAEFPKEGPSILRIQQVVRGDSAAYFCASSPISSYEQYFGPGTRLTVT.

V and J are TRBV20-1 and TRBJ1-1, with D maybe TRBD1 (6 bases). V was cut by 5 bases and J by 6 bases, with 22 bases left in between. The germline CDR1 and CDR2 sequences are DFQATT and SNEGSKA (reference sequence). CDR3 size: 15 residues. Here the CDR3 DNA reads TGCAGTGCTCCAGACCCGGGACATGGAGGAGCTGAAGCTTTCTTT. Translation gives CSAPDPGHGGAEAFF.

The chain combines TRBV3-1 with TRBJ2-5; a weak D match, TRBD1 (7 bases). CDR1 and CDR2 from the germline V gene are LGHDT and YNNKEL (reference sequence). The CDR3 is made up of 14 amino acids. Trimming took off 1 base at V and 5 bases at J, with 11 bases between the two ends. The CDR3 is CASSQAPGGETQYF. DNA for the CDR3: TGTGCCAGCAGCCAAGCCCCAGGGGGGGAGACCCAGTACTTC.

The V gene is TRBV20-1, the J gene TRBJ2-1, with 11 bases lining up with TRBD2. Per the germline V gene, CDR1 is DFQATT and CDR2 is SNEGSKA (reference sequence). V lost 3 bases to trimming and J lost 2 bases; unmatched junction nucleotides: 6. This CDR3 has 16 residues. CDR3 residues: CSASSLAGGPYNEQFF. CDR3 bases: TGCAGTGCTAGTAGCTTAGCGGGGGGGCCCTACAATGAGCAGTTCTTC.

The chain uses TRBV29-1 and TRBJ2-5, with a weak D call TRBD1 (6 bases). This CDR3 contains 14 residues. Trimming removed 4 bases at V and 1 base at J, with 13 bases between. CDR1 SQVTM and CDR2 ANQGSEA come from the germline V gene. CDR3 sequence: CSVVERQVQETQYF. The CDR3 bases are TGCAGCGTTGTGGAAAGACAGGTCCAAGAGACCCAGTACTTC.

This rearrangement joins TRBV5-1 to TRBJ2-3, with D possibly TRBD1 on 5 matching bases. This CDR3 has 15 residues. V was clipped by 0 bases and J by 5 bases, with 13 bases between them. Germline CDR1 is SGHRS and CDR2 is YFSETQ. The CDR3 nucleotides read TGCGCCAGCAGCTTGGGCCAGGGTATCAAAGATACGCAGTATTTT. Its translation: CASSLGQGIKDTQYF.